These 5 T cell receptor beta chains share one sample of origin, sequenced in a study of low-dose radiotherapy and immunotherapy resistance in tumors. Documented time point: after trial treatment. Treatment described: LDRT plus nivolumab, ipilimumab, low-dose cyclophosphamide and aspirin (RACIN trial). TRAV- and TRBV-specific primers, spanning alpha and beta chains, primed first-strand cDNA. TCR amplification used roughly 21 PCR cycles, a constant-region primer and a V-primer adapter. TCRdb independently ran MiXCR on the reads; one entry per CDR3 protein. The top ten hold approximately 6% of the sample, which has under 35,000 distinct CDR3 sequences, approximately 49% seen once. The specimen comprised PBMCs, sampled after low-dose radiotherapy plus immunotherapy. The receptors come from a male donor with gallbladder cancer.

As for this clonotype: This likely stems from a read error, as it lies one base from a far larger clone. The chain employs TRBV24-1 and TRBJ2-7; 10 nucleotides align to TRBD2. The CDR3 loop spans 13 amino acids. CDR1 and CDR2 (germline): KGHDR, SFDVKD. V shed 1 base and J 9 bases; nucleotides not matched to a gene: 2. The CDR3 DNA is TGTGCCACCAGTGATTTTCAGCGGGAGGGGCAGTACTTC. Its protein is CATSDFQREGQYF.

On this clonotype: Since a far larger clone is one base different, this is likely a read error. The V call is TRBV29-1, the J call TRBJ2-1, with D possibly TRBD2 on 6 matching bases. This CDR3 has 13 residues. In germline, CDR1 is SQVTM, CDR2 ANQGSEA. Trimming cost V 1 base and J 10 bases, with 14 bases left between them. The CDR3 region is CSVEGEGGDEQFF. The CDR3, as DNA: TGCAGCGTTGAAGGGGAAGGCGGGGACGAGCAGTTCTTC.

The CDR3 DNA reads TGTGCCAGCAATACAGGGAATGGCTACACCTTC. Amino acid sequence: CASNTGNGYTF. The rearrangement links TRBV13 to TRBJ1-2; D might be TRBD1 (6 bases). This CDR3 contains 11 residues. The germline V gene has CDR1 PRHDT and CDR2 FYEKMQ (reference sequence). V was cut by 7 bases and J by 6 bases, with 9 bases left in between.

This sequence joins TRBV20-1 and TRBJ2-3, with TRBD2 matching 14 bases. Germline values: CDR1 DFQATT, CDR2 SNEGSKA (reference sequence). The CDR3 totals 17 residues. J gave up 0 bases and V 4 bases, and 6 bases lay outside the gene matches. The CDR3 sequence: CSAIKGLAGESTDTQYF. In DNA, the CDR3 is TGCAGTGCTATTAAGGGACTAGCGGGGGAAAGCACAGATACGCAGTATTTT.

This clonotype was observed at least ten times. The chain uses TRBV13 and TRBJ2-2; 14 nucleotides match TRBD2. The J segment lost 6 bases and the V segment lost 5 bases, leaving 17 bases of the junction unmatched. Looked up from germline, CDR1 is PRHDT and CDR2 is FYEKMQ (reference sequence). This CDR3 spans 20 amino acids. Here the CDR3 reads CASSALTSGRASYSPGELFF. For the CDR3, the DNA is TGTGCCAGCAGCGCATTGACTAGCGGGAGGGCCTCTTACAGCCCCGGGGAGCTGTTTTTT.